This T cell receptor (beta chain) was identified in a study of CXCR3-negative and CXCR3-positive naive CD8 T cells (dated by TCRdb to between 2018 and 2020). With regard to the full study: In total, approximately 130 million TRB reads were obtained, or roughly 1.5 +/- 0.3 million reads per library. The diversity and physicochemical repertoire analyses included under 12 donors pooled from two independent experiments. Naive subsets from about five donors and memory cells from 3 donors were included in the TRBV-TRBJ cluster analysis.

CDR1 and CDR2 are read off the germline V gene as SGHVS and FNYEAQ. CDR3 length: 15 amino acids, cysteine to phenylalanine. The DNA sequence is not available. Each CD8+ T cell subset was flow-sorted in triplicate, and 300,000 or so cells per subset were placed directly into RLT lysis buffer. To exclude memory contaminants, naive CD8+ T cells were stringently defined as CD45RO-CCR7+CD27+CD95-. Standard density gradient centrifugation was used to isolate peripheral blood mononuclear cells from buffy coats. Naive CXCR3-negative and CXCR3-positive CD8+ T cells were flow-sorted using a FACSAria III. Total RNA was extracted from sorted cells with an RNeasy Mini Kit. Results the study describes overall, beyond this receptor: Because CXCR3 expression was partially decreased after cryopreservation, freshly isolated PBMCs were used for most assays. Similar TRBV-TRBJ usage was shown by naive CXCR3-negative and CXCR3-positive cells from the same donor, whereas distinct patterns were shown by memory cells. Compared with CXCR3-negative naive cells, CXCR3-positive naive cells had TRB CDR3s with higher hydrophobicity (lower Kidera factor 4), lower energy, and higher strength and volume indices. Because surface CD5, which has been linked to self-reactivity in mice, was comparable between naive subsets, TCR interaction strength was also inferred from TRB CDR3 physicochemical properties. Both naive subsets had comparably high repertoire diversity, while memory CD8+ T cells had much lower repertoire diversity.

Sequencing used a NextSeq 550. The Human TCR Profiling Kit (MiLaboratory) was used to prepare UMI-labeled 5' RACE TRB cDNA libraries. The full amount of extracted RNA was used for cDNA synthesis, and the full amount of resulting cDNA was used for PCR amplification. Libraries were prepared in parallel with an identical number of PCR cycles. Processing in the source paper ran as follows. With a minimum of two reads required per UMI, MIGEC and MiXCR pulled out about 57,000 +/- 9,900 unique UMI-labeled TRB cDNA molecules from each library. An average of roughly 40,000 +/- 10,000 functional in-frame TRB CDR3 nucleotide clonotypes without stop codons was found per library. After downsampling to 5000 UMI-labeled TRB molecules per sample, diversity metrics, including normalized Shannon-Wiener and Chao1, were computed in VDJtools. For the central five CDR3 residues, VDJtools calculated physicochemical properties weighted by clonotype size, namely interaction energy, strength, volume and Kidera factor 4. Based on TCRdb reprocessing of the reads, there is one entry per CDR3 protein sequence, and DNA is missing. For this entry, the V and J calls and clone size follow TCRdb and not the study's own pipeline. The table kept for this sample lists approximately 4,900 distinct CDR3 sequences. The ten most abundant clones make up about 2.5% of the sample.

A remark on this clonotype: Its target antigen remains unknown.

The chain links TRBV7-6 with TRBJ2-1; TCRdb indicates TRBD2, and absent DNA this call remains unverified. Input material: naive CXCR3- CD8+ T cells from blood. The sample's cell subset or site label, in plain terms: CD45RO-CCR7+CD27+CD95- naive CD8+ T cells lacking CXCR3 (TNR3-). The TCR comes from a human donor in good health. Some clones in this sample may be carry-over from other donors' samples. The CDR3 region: CASSSRGLAANEQFF.